This passage covers 25 T cell receptor beta chains from one sample sequenced in a study of cytomegalovirus exposure and HLA in healthy donors. With 60 Vbeta and 13 Jbeta primers, the PCR was carried out. Generated by immunoSEQ multiplex PCR, the TCRdb table keeps only in-frame clones and is missing some. The sample lists some 130,000 clones, about 74% occurring once. The sequenced sample consisted of PBMCs. The receptors shown here come from a man aged 35 to 55 in good health and CMV-seronegative.

The J gene is TRBJ2-7, the V gene TRBV7-2; TRBD2 aligns across 10 bases. There are 15 residues in the CDR3. V trimming: 2 bases; J trimming: 3 bases; junction bases outside the gene matches: 4. CDR1 and CDR2 (germline): SGHTA, FQGNSA. As DNA, the CDR3 is TGTGCCAGCAGCTTATCGCTAGCGGGGGACTACGAGCAGTACTTC. This encodes CASSLSLAGDYEQYF.

The gene calls are TRBV15 and TRBJ2-7; D possibly corresponds to TRBD1 (6 bases). The CDR3 is 15 residues long. Between the trimmed V and J ends, which lost 0 bases and 2 bases, there was a span of 11 bases. The V gene's germline CDR1 is LNHNV and CDR2 YYDKDF (reference sequence). The CDR3 spells CATSRDPGDPYEQYF. The CDR3 region has the DNA TGTGCCACCAGCAGAGATCCAGGGGATCCCTACGAGCAGTACTTC.

A single count supports this clone. The genes are TRBV5-1 and TRBJ1-1, with D unresolved. The CDR3 has 14 amino acids. The V gene lost 7 bases and the J gene lost 1 base, with 14 bases spanning the gap. Germline loops: CDR1 SGHRS, CDR2 YFSETQ. CDR3 coding DNA: TGCGCCAGCTCCCGGGGTCCCACGAACACTGAAGCTTTCTTT. This gives the protein CASSRGPTNTEAFF.

This clone has just one count. The rearrangement joins TRBV10-3 to TRBJ2-1; 14 bases fit TRBD2. CDR1 is ENHRY and CDR2 is SYGVKD in the germline V gene. The CDR3 totals 16 residues. V shed 4 bases and J 3 bases; nucleotides not matched to a gene: 2. Written as DNA, the CDR3 is TGTGCCATCAGTGGACTAGCGGGAGGGAACTACAATGAGCAGTTCTTC. Its translation is CAISGLAGGNYNEQFF.

The chain has TRBV9 and TRBJ2-6; 8 nucleotides agree with TRBD1. The V gene's germline CDR1 is SGDLS and CDR2 YYNGEE. V was clipped by 3 bases and J by 2 bases; unmatched bases: 1. CDR3 size: 15 residues. The CDR3 sequence: CASSEGQAGANVLTF. In nucleotides, the CDR3 is TGTGCCAGCAGCGAGGGACAGGCTGGGGCCAACGTCCTGACTTTC.

The count of this clone is one. V gene TRBV9 combines with J gene TRBJ2-1; 9 bases are a match to TRBD1. The length of the CDR3 is 17 residues. Germline loops: CDR1 SGDLS, CDR2 YYNGEE. The junction had 7 bases not matched to a gene; V was cut back by 3 bases and J by 0 bases. Here the CDR3 reads CASSGRTGDLSYNEQFF. As DNA, the CDR3 is TGTGCCAGCAGCGGGAGGACAGGGGACCTCTCCTACAATGAGCAGTTCTTC. The whole variable domain, remainder taken from reference TRBV9 and TRBJ2-1, is DSGVTQTPKHLITATGQRVTLRCSPRSGDLSVYWYQQSLDQGLQFLIQYYNGEERAKGNILERFSAQQFPDLHSELNLSSLELGDSALYFCASSGRTGDLSYNEQFFGPGTRLTVL.

The CDR3 is CASRPTLAEETQYF. CDR3 coding DNA: TGTGCCAGCAGACCCACACTAGCGGAAGAGACCCAGTACTTC. The chain combines TRBV28 with TRBJ2-5; 8 bases match TRBD2. CDR3 size: 14 residues. V shed 6 bases and J 3 bases; nucleotides not matched to a gene: 6. Germline CDR1 MDHEN, CDR2 SYDVKM.

Here the CDR3 reads CASSQIPGQGVEQYF. CDR3 sequence (DNA): TGTGCCAGCAGCCAAATACCGGGACAGGGGGTCGAGCAGTACTTC. This rearrangement joins TRBV11-2 to TRBJ2-7; 11 bases fit TRBD1. V shed 5 bases, J shed 6 bases, and the junction held 9 bases outside the gene matches. Germline CDR1 SGHAT, CDR2 FQNNGV. The CDR3 runs 15 residues.

This clone was found once. For the CDR3, the DNA is TGTGCCAGCAGCGTCTCCCGCTACGAGCAGTACTTC. Translation gives CASSVSRYEQYF. This chain uses TRBV7-2 with TRBJ2-7, with D unclear. The V end was cut by 5 bases, the J end by 3 bases, with 8 bases between. Germline V gives CDR1 SGHTA, CDR2 FQGNSA. The CDR3 contains 12 residues.

The V call is TRBV5-1, the J call TRBJ2-3, with TRBD2 matching over 9 bases. This CDR3 has 15 residues. J lost 2 bases, V lost 3 bases, and 4 bases had no gene match. Per the germline V gene, CDR1 is SGHRS and CDR2 is YFSETQ. CDR3 protein: CASSSGGGATDTQYF. CDR3 coding DNA: TGCGCCAGCAGCTCGGGCGGGGGGGCCACAGATACGCAGTATTTT.

This chain links TRBV28 with TRBJ2-1; D remains unclear. Germline lookup yields CDR1 MDHEN and CDR2 SYDVKM. The V gene lost 7 bases and the J gene lost 2 bases, with 18 bases spanning the gap. The CDR3 sequence is 16 residues long. The DNA of the CDR3 is TGTGCCAGCAAGTCCGGAGTAGACTCAACCTACAATGAGCAGTTCTTC. Its protein product is CASKSGVDSTYNEQFF.

This clone was seen a single time. The J gene is TRBJ2-7, the V gene TRBV5-4; TRBD2 agrees at 11 bases. V lost 4 bases and J lost 2; bases outside the gene matches: 2. From germline, CDR1 is SGHNT and CDR2 YYREEE (reference sequence). The CDR3 contains 14 residues. The CDR3 DNA follows: TGTGCCAGCAGCGGGACTAGCGGAACCTACGAGCAGTACTTC. Translating it yields CASSGTSGTYEQYF.

V gene TRBV5-6 combines with J gene TRBJ2-6; maybe TRBD1 (6 bases). Germline V gene data show CDR1 as SGHDT and CDR2 as YYEEEE. This CDR3 region has 12 residues. V shed 0 bases and J shed 19 bases, with 14 bases lying between them. Here the CDR3 DNA reads TGTGCCAGCAGCTTGGGTTCGACAGGTGTCACTTTC. It translates to CASSLGSTGVTF.

The chain uses TRBV12-5 and TRBJ2-5, with D perhaps TRBD2 (7 bases). CDR1 and CDR2 (germline): LGHNT, FRNRAP. CDR3 length: 14 residues. V shed 6 bases and J shed 5 bases, with 16 bases lying between them. CDR3 sequence (DNA): TGTGCTAGTGGCCCATGGGGGGGCCAGGAGACCCAGTACTTC. Translated: CASGPWGGQETQYF.

The chain recombines TRBV10-3 with TRBJ2-1; TRBD2 agrees at 12 bases. The CDR3 sequence is 15 residues long. Trimming took 7 bases from V and 5 from J; bases not matched to a gene: 6. CDR1 and CDR2 from the germline V gene are ENHRY and SYGVKD. The CDR3 sequence: CAITTTSGGNNEQFF. The DNA of the CDR3 is TGTGCCATCACCACGACTAGCGGGGGAAACAATGAGCAGTTCTTC.

A few counts support this clone. The chain uses TRBV5-1 and TRBJ2-7; 9 bases fit TRBD2. V lost 4 bases, J lost 2 bases, and 10 bases stayed unmatched. CDR1 is SGHRS, CDR2 YFSETQ, per germline. The CDR3 length is 16 residues. For the CDR3, the DNA is TGCGCCAGCAGCCCCCTTAGCGGGAGTGTCCCCTACGAGCAGTACTTC. Encoded protein: CASSPLSGSVPYEQYF.

This clone was recorded once. The chain has TRBV28 and TRBJ1-5; 10 bases are a match to TRBD1. V lost 2 bases and J lost 6; bases outside the gene matches: 4. This CDR3 contains 15 residues. Germline lookup yields CDR1 MDHEN and CDR2 SYDVKM. The CDR3 DNA reads as TGTGCCAGCAGTTTAACGGGACAGGGGAGTCAGCCCCAGCATTTT. Translation gives CASSLTGQGSQPQHF. Using reference TRBV28 and TRBJ1-5 for the parts outside the CDR3, the full variable domain is DVKVTQSSRYLVKRTGEKVFLECVQDMDHENMFWYRQDPGLGLRLIYFSYDVKMKEKGDIPEGYSVSREKKERFSLILESASTNQTSMYLCASSLTGQGSQPQHFGDGTRLSIL.

The gene calls are TRBV4-1 and TRBJ1-5; 8 positions agree with TRBD1. Germline V gene sequence: CDR1 MGHRA, CDR2 YSYEKL. Germline trimming cut 3 bases from V and 0 bases from J; bases unmatched to any gene: 13. The CDR3 loop spans 19 amino acids. The CDR3 DNA reads TGCGCCAGCAGCCACCCCAGGGGGCAGTCTCTACCTAGCAATCAGCCCCAGCATTTT. Its translation: CASSHPRGQSLPSNQPQHF.

V gene TRBV27 combines with J gene TRBJ2-1; a weak D match, TRBD1 (6 bases). V lost 5 bases and J 4 bases, leaving 12 bases between the germline ends. The length of the CDR3 is 14 residues. Looked up from germline, CDR1 is MNHEY and CDR2 is SMNVEV (reference sequence). This CDR3 is CASSQQGSYNEQFF. The CDR3 DNA is TGTGCCAGCAGTCAGCAGGGGAGTTACAATGAGCAGTTCTTC.

The V gene is TRBV9, the J gene TRBJ2-1; D gene uncertain. Germline CDR1 reads SGDLS; CDR2 reads YYNGEE. The length of the CDR3 is 11 residues. Between the trimmed V and J ends, which lost 5 bases and 6 bases, there was a span of 6 bases. The CDR3 nucleotides are TGTGCCAGCAGGGGCCGCAATGAGCAGTTCTTC. Translation gives CASRGRNEQFF.

The genes are TRBV29-1 and TRBJ2-3; 13 bases agree with TRBD2. V was clipped by 0 bases and J by 5 bases; unmatched bases: 5. CDR3 length equals 16 residues. Germline assignment: CDR1 SQVTM and CDR2 ANQGSEA. The CDR3 region has the DNA TGCAGCGTTGAAGAGAGACTAGCGGGAGGCGGAGATACGCAGTATTTT. Residues: CSVEERLAGGGDTQYF.

This chain connects TRBV27 to TRBJ2-2; D remains unclear. The germline V and J ends were trimmed by 5 bases and 5 bases, with 15 bases remaining between them. This CDR3 contains 15 residues. Germline V gene sequence: CDR1 MNHEY, CDR2 SMNVEV (reference sequence). CDR3 loop: CASSLFTDVTGELFF. CDR3 sequence (DNA): TGTGCCAGCAGTCTGTTCACTGATGTGACCGGGGAGCTGTTTTTT.

The chain employs TRBV29-1 and TRBJ1-4; no clear D gene. Deletions cut 6 bases from V and 0 bases from J, with 8 bases between. This CDR3 comprises 13 residues. Germline CDR1 SQVTM, CDR2 ANQGSEA. The chain's CDR3 is CSVGLATNEKLFF. DNA of the CDR3: TGCAGCGTCGGACTCGCAACTAATGAAAAACTGTTTTTT.

The J gene is TRBJ1-1, the V gene TRBV11-3, with D perhaps TRBD1 (5 bases). Germline V lookup: CDR1 SGHNT, CDR2 YENEEA. This CDR3 region has 13 residues. V lost 2 bases and J 7 bases, leaving 11 bases between the germline ends. This CDR3 reads CASSLTPGGEAFF. CDR3 nucleotide sequence: TGTGCCAGCAGCTTAACGCCCGGGGGTGAAGCTTTCTTT.

V is TRBV7-6 and J is TRBJ1-4; no firm D call. The CDR3 totals 22 residues. Germline V gives CDR1 SGHVS, CDR2 FNYEAQ. V was clipped by 4 bases and J by 2 bases, with 32 bases between them. CDR3 sequence reads: CASSSTRFPSNSPGLTNEKLFF. The CDR3 region has the DNA TGTGCCAGCAGCTCCACCAGGTTTCCCTCCAATTCACCCGGCCTGACTAATGAAAAACTGTTTTTT.